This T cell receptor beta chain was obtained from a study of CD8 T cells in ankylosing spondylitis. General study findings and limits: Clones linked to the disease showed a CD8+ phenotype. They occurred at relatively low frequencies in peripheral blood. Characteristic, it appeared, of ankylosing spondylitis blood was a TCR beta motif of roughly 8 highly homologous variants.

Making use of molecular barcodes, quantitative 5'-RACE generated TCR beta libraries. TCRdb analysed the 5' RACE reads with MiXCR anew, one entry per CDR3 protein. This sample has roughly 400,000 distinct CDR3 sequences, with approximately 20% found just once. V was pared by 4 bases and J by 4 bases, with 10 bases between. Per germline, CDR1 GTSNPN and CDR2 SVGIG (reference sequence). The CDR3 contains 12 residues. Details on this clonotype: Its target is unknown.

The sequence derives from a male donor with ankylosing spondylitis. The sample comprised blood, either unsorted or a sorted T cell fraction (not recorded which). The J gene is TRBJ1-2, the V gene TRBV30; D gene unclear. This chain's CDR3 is CAWIGRSYGYTF. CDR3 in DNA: TGTGCCTGGATCGGGCGTTCCTATGGCTACACCTTC.